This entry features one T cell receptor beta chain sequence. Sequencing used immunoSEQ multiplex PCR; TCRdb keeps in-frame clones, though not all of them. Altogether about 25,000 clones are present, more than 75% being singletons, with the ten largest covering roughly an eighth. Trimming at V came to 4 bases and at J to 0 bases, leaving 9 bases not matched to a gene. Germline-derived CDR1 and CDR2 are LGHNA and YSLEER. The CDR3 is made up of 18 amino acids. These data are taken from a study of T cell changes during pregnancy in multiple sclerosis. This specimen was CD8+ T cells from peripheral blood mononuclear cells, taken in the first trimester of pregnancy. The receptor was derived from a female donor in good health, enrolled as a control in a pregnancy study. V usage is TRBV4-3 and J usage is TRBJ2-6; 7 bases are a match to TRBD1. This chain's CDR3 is CASSPRGGSSSGANVLTF. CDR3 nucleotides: TGCGCCAGCAGCCCTCGAGGGGGCAGCAGCTCTGGGGCCAACGTCCTGACTTTC.